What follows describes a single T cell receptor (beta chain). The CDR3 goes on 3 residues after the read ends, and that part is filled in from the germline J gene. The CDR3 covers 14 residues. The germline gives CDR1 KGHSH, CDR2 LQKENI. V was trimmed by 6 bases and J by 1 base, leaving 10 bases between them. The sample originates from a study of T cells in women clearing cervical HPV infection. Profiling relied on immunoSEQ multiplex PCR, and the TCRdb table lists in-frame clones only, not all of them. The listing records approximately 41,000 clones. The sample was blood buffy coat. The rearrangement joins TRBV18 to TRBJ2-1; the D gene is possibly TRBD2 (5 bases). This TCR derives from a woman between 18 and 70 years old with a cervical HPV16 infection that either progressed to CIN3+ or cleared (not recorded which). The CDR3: CASSPGRSYNEQFF. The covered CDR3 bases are TGTGCCAGCTCCCCGGGGAGATCCTACAATGAG.